This paragraph reports one T cell receptor beta chain. What it binds is not known. TCRdb keeps only in-frame clones here, not all; method: immunoSEQ multiplex PCR. The table shows about 83,000 clones, with roughly 90% occurring only once. This entry belongs to a study of T cell responses to AZD1222 COVID-19 vaccine. Notes on the study in general: Mapped onto spike, vaccine-associated CD4 TCRs spanned it and were dominant at 160-218 and 743-854. The study sampled repertoires only after the peak T cell response. Most donors were white British, females outnumbered males, and clonal diversity was possibly underestimated. Spike-specific TCR breadth rose after two AZD1222 doses, and depth rose as well.

The input for sequencing was peripheral blood, taken on day 0 of MenACWY control vaccination. The TCR sequence derives from an adult in good health.

The CDR3 sequence is CASSLQGAMNTGELFF. CDR3 nucleotides: TGTGCCAGCAGCCTTCAAGGGGCCATGAACACCGGGGAGCTGTTTTTT. The V and J genes are TRBV7-8 and TRBJ2-2; D may be TRBD1 (5 bases). CDR1 is SGHVS, CDR2 FQNEAQ, per germline. CDR3 length equals 16 residues. The V gene lost 5 bases and the J gene lost 1 base, with 14 bases spanning the gap.